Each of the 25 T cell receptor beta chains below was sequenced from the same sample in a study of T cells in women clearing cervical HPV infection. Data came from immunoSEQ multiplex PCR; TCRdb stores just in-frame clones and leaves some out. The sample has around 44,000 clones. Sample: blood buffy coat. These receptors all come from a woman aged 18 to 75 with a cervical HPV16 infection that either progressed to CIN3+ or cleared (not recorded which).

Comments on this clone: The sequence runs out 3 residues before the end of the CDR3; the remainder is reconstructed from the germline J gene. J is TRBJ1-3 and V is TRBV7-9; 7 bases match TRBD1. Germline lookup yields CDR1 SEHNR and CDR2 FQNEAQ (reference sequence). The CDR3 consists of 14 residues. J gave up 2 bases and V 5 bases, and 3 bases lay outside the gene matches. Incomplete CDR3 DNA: TGTGCCAGCAGCAACGGGACAGCTGGAAACACC. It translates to CASSNGTAGNT. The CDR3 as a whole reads CASSNGTAGNTIYF.

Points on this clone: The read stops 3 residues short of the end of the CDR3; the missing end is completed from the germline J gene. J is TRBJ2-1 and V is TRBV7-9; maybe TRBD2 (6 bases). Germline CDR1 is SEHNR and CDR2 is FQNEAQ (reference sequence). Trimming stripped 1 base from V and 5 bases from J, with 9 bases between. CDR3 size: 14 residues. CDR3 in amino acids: CASSLGTNDNEQFF. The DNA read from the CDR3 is TGTGCCAGCAGCTTAGGGACTAATGACAATGAG.

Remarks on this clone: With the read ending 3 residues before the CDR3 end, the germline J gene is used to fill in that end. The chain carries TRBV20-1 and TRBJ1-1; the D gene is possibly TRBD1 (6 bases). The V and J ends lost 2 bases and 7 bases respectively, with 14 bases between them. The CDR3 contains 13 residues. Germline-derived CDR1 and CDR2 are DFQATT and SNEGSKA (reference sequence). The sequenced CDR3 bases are TGCAGTGCTAGATCGGACAGCAACTTTGAA. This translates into CSARSDSNFE. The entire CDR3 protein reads CSARSDSNFEAFF.

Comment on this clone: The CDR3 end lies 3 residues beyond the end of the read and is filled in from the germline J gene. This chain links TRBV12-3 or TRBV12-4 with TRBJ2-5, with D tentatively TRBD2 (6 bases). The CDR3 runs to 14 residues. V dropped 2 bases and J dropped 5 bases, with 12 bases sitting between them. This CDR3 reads CASSLWWGEETQYF. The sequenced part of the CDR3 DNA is TGTGCCAGCAGTTTATGGTGGGGGGAGGAGACC.

CDR3 amino acids: CASAMGGSYNEQFF. The part of the CDR3 DNA that was read is TGTGCCAGCGCCATGGGGGGCTCCTACAATGAG. The genes are TRBV7-8 and TRBJ2-1; perhaps TRBD2 as D (6 bases). The CDR3 goes on 3 residues after the read ends, and that part is filled in from the germline J gene. Per the germline V gene, CDR1 is SGHVS and CDR2 is FQNEAQ. Trimming left V 8 bases short and J 0 bases short, with 11 bases between. This CDR3 spans 14 amino acids.

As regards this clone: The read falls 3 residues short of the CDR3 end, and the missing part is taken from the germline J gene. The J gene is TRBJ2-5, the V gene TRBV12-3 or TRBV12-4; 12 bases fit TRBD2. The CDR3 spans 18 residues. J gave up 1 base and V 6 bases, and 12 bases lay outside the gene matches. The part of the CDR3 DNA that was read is TGTGCCAGCAGACTAGCGGGGGGAGGGGTTGGGCCCCAAGAGACC. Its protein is CASRLAGGGVGPQET. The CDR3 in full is CASRLAGGGVGPQETQYF.

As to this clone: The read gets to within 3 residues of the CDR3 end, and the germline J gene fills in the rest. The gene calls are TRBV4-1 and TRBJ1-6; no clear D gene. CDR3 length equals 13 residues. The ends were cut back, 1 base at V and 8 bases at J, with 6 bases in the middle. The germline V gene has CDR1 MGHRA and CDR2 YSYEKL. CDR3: CASSQAGDSPLHF. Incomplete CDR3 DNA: TGCGCCAGCAGCCAAGCCGGGGATTCACCC.

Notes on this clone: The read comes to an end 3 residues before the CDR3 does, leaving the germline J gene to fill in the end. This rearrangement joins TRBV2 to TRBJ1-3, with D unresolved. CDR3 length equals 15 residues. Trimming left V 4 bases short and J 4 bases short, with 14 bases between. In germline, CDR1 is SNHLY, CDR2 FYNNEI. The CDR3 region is CASSVRLGVGNTIYF. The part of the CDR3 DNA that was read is TGTGCCAGCAGTGTCCGACTCGGGGTCGGAAACACC.

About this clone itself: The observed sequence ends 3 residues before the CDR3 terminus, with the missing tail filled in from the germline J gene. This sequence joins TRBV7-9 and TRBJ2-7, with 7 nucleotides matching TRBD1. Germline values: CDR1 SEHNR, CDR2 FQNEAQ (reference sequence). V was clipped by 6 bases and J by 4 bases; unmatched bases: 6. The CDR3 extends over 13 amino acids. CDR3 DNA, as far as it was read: TGTGCCAGCAGATCGGACAGGTTTTACGAG. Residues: CASRSDRFYE. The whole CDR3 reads CASRSDRFYEQYF.

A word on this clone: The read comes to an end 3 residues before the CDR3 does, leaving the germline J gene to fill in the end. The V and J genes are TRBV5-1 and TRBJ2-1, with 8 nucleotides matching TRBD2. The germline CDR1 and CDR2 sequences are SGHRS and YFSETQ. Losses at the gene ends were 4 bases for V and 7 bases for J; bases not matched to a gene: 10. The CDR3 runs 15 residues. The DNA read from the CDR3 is TGCGCCAGCAGCCCCCCGGCGGGAGGAGGGAATGAG. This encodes CASSPPAGGGNE. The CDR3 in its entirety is CASSPPAGGGNEQFF.

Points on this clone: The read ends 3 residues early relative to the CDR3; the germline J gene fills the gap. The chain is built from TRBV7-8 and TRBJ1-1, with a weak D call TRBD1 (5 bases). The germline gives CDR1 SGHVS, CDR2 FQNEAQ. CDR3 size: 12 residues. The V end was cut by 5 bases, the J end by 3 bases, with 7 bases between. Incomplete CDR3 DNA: TGTGCCAGCAGCCAGGGCGACACTGAA. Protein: CASSQGDTE. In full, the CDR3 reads CASSQGDTEAFF.

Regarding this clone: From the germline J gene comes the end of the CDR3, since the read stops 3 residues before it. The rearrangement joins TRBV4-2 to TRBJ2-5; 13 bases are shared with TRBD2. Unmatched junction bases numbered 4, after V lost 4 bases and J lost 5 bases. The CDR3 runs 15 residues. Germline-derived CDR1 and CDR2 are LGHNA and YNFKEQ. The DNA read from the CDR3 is TGTGCCAGCAGCCTTCGGACTAGCGGGGGTGAGACC. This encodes CASSLRTSGGET. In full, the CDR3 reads CASSLRTSGGETQYF.

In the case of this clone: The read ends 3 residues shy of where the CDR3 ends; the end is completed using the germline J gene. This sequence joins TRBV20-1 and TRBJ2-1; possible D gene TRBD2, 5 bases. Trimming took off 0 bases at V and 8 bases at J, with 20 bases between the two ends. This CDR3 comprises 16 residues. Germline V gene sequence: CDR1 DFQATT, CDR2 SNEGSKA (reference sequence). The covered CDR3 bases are TGCAGTGCTAGAGATTATGGTTACGTCGCTAGCCATGAG. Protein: CSARDYGYVASHE. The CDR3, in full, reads CSARDYGYVASHEQFF.

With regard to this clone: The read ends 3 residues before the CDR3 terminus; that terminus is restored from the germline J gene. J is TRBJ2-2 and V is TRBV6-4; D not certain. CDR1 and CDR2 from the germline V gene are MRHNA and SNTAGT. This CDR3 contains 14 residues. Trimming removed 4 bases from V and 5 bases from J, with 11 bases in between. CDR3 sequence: CASSAMLGTGELFF. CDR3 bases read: TGTGCCAGCAGTGCCATGTTAGGGACCGGGGAG.

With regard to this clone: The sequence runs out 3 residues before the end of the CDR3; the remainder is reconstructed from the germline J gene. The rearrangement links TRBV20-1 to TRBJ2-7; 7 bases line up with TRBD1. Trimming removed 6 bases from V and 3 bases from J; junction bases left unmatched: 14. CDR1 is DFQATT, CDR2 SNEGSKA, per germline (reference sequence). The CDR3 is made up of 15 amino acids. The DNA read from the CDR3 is TGCAGTGCCCTAGAAATGGACAGGATAGACTACGAG. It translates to CSALEMDRIDYE. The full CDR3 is CSALEMDRIDYEQYF.

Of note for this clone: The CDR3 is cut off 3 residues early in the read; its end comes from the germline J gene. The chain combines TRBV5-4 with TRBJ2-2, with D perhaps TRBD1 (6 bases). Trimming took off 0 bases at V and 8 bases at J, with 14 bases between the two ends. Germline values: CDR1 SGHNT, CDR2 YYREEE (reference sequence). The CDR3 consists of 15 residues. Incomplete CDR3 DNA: TGTGCCAGCAGCTTGGAAAGTGGGGGCTTTGGGGAG. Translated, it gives CASSLESGGFGE. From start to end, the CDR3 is CASSLESGGFGELFF.

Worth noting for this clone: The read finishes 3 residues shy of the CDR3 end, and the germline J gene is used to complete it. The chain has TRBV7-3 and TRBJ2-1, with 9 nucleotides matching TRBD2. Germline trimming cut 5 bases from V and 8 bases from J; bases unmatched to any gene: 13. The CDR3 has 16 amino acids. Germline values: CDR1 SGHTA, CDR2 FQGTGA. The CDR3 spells CASSPWAGGPFDEQFF. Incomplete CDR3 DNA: TGTGCCAGCAGCCCGTGGGCGGGAGGGCCTTTTGATGAG. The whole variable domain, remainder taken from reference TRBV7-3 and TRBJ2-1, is GAGVSQTPSNKVTEKGKYVELRCDPISGHTALYWYRQSLGQGPEFLIYFQGTGAADDSGLPNDRFFAVRPEGSVSTLKIQRTERGDSAVYLCASSPWAGGPFDEQFFGPGTRLTVL.

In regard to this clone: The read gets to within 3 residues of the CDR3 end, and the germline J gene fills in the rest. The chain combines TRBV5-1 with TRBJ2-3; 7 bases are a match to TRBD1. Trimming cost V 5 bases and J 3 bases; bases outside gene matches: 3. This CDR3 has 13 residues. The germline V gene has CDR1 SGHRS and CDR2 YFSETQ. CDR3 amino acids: CASRTGSTDTQYF. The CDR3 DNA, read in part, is TGCGCCAGCAGGACAGGGTCGACAGATACG.

The CDR3 region is CASSLGPDNEQFF. CDR3 bases read: TGTGCCAGCAGCTTAGGTCCCGACAATGAG. The chain employs TRBV7-2 and TRBJ2-1; no reliable D call. The CDR3 end lies 3 residues beyond the end of the read and is filled in from the germline J gene. There are 13 residues in the CDR3. The germline V and J ends were trimmed by 1 base and 5 bases, with 6 bases remaining between them. The germline V gene has CDR1 SGHTA and CDR2 FQGNSA. The whole variable domain, filled in from reference TRBV7-2 and TRBJ2-1, reads GAGVSQSPSNKVTEKGKDVELRCDPISGHTALYWYRQSLGQGLEFLIYFQGNSAPDKSGLPSDRFSAERTGGSVSTLTIQRTQQEDSAVYLCASSLGPDNEQFFGPGTRLTVL.

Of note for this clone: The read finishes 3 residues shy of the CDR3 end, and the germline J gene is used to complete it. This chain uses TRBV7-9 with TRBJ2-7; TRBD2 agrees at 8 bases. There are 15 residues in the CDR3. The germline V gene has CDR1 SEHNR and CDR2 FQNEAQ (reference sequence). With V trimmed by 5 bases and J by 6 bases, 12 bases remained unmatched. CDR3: CASSPGGAGDGEQYF. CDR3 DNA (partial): TGTGCCAGCAGCCCGGGGGGGGCGGGAGACGGCGAG.

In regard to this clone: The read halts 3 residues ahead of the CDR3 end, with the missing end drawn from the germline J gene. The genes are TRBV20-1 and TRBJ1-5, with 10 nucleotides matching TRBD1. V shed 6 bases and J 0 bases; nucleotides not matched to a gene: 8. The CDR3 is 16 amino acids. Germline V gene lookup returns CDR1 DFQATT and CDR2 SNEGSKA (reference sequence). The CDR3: CSAPGQGEYSNQPQHF. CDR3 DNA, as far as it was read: TGCAGTGCCCCTGGACAGGGGGAATATAGCAATCAGCCC.

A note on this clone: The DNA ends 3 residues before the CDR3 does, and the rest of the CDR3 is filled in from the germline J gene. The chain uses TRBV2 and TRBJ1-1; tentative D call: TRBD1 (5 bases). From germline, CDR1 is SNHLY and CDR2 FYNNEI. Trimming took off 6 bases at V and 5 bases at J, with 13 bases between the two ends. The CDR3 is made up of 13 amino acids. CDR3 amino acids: CASSAGEGTEAFF. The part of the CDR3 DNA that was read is TGTGCCAGCAGCGCAGGAGAGGGGACTGAA.

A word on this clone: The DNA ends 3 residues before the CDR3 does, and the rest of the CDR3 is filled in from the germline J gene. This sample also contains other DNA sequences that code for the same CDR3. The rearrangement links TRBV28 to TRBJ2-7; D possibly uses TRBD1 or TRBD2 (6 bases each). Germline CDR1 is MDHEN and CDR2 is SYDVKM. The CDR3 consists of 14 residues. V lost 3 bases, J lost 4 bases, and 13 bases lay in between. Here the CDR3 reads CASSFDQGRYEQYF. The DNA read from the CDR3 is TGTGCCAGCAGTTTCGATCAGGGGAGGTACGAG.

Partial CDR3 DNA: TGTGCCAGCTCCAAAGAGGGGGGGTTGGAAGGC. Translating it yields CASSKEGGLEG. The full CDR3 reads CASSKEGGLEGYTF. V gene TRBV12-3 or TRBV12-4 combines with J gene TRBJ1-2, with D perhaps matching TRBD1 (6 bases). The read is 3 residues too short to cover the CDR3 end, so that end is filled in from the germline J gene. The CDR3 contains 14 residues.

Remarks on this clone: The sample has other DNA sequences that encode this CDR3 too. The chain's CDR3 is CASSLDQGASGYTF. Incomplete CDR3 DNA: TGTGCCAGCAGTTTAGATCAGGGGGCATCTGGC. The gene calls are TRBV28 and TRBJ1-2; TRBD1 matches 8 bases. The read is 3 residues too short to cover the CDR3 end, so that end is filled in from the germline J gene. The J segment lost 7 bases and the V segment lost 2 bases, leaving 6 bases of the junction unmatched. From germline, CDR1 is MDHEN and CDR2 SYDVKM. The CDR3 runs to 14 residues.